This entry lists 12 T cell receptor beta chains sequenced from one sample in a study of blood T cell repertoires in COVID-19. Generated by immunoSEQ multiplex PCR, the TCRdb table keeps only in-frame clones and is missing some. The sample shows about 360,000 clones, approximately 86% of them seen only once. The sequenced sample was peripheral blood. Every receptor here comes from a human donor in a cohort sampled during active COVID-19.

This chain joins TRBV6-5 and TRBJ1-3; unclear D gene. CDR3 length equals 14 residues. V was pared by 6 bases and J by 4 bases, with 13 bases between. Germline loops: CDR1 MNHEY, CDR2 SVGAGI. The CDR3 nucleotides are TGTGCCAGCAGGTCCACCCTTACAGGAAACACCATATATTTT. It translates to CASRSTLTGNTIYF.

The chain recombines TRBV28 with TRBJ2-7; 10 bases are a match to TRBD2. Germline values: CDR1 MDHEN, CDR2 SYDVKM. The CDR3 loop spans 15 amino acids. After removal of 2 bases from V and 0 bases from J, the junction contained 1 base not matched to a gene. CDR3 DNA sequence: TGTGCCAGCAGTTTAGCTAGCGGGAGCTCCTACGAGCAGTACTTC. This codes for CASSLASGSSYEQYF.

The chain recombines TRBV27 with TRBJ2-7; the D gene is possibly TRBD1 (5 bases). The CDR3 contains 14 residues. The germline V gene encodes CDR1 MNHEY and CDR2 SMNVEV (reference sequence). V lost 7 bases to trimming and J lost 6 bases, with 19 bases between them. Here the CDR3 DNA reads TGTGCCAGCATTAACGTTTGGGGCTCGGGCGAGCAGTACTTC. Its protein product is CASINVWGSGEQYF.

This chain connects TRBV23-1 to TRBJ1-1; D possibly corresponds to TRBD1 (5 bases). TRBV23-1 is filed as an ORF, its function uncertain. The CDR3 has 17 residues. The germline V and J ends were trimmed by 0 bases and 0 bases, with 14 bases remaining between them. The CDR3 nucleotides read TGCGCCAGCAGTCAATCGCTCAGGGCAGGGTTGAACACTGAAGCTTTCTTT. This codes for CASSQSLRAGLNTEAFF.

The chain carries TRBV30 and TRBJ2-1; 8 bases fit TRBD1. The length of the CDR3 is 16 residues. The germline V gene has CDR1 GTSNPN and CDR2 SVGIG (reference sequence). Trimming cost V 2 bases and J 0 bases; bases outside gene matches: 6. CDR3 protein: CAWSRDRRSSYNEQFF. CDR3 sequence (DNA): TGTGCCTGGAGTCGGGACAGGCGGAGCTCCTACAATGAGCAGTTCTTC.

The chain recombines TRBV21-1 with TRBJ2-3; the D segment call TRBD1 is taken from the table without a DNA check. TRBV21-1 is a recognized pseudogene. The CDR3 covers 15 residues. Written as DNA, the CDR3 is TGTGCCAGCAGCAAAACGCCAGGGATGCCAGATACGCAGTATTTT. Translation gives CASSKTPGMPDTQYF.

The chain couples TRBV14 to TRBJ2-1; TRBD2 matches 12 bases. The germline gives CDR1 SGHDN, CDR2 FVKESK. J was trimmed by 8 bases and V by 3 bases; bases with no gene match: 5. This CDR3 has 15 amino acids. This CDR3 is CASSHGTSGWDEQFF. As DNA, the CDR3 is TGTGCCAGCAGCCATGGGACTAGCGGGTGGGATGAGCAGTTCTTC.

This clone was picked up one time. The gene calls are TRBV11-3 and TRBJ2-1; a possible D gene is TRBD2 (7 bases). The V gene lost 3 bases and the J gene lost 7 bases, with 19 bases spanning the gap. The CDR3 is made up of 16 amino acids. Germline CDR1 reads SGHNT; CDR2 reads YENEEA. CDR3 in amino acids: CASSFEGGLAENEQFF. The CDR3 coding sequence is TGTGCCAGCAGCTTCGAGGGGGGGCTAGCGGAGAATGAGCAGTTCTTC.

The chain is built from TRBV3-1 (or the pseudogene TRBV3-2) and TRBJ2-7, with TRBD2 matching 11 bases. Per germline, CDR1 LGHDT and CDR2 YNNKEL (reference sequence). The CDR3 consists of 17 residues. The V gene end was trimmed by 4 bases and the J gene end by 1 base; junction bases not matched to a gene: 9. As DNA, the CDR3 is TGTGCCAGCAGCCGCGGACCTAGCGGGAGGCTATCCTACGAGCAGTACTTC. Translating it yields CASSRGPSGRLSYEQYF.

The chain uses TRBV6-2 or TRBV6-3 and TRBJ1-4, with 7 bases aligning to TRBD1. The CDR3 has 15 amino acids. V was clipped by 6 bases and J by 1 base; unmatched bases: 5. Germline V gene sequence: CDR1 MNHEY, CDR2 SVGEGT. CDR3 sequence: CASSNRGLTNEKLFF. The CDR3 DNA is TGTGCCAGCAGCAACAGGGGATTAACTAATGAAAAACTGTTTTTT.

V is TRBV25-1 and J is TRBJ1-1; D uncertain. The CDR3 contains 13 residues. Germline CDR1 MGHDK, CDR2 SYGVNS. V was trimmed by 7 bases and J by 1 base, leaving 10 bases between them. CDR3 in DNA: TGTGCCAGCAAGGATCCGGGGAACACTGAAGCTTTCTTT. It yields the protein CASKDPGNTEAFF.

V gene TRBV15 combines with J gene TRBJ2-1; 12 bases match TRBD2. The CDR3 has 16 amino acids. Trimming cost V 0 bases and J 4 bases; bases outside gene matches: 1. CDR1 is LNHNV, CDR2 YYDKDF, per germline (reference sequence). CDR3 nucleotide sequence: TGTGCCACCAGCAGAGATCTAGCGGGGGGGTACAATGAGCAGTTCTTC. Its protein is CATSRDLAGGYNEQFF.